Listed here is a single TCR beta chain. In its sample, this clone was seen a few times. Its antigen specificity is not known. Per-base quality was not reported, and no clone a single base away is much larger than it. The data originate from a study of multiple sclerosis patients with progressive multifocal leukoencephalopathy (dated by TCRdb to between 2018 and 2021). General notes on the study: Peripheral T and B cells were examined in MS patients who developed PML (4 under natalizumab, 1 after alemtuzumab) and in treated patients who did not develop PML. The study was designed to detect JC virus-specific or public T-cell expansions arising at the time of PML onset. Two natalizumab-treated patients who later developed PML were followed longitudinally from before therapy through 6 and 12 months to PML onset.

The immunoSEQ two-step multiplex PCR at survey-level depth was used to amplify TRB CDR3 regions from genomic DNA. Each PCR was spiked with synthetic inline TR CDR3 controls spanning all V-J pairings to estimate template counts and remove amplification bias. Reads went through processing to reduce amplification and sequencing bias, and quantification was done against synthetic TR CDR3 analogs. The authors' analysis ran thus. In ImmunoSEQ Analyzer, raw data were processed so that out-of-frame sequences and CDR3s with stop codons were removed, with gene names following IMGT nomenclature. Repertoire diversity was summarized as normalized Shannon entropy, defined as 1 minus Pielou's evenness. TRB sequences were considered identical only when V gene, J gene and CDR3 were shared. Public PML clonotypes were CDR3s shared by two or more PML-onset samples but absent earlier, in controls, and in public databases. Positional CDR3 amino acid composition was analyzed in Skylign with the observed count method. In TCRdb, the immuneACCESS table is reduced to in-frame sequences with V and J assigned. These tables do not hold every clone; where another copy was compared, an unresolved V gene accounts for under half, and the others remain unexplained. That table gives V, J and clone size, and the DNA gave D and trimming. This sample holds about 25,000 clones; around 93% were observed only once. Of the sample, about 2% is held by the ten largest clones.

Study-wide findings and limitations: When PML developed, no shared TRBV or TRBJ gene usage and no preferred TRBV-TRBJ pairings were found. With only a small, descriptive cohort, it remained unclear whether the findings reflect JC virus infection or general immunocompromise. TRB clones with frequency above 0.5% were observed only in PML patients, but the clones expanded at PML onset were found to be already present before and during natalizumab therapy. The analysis covered only peripheral blood, although cerebrospinal fluid or brain lymphocytes might be more informative for natalizumab-associated PML. Less diverse TRB repertoires in most PML patients were suggested by lower normalized Shannon entropy, whereas values near 1 were observed in the natalizumab-treated controls.

The intended sense of this specimen's time point label: approximately 12 months of natalizumab therapy. In light of the paper, this sample's treatment or condition label describes: on natalizumab therapy at sampling. Controls were several natalizumab-treated MS patients who did not develop PML, sampled longitudinally. Every listed patient had received interferon beta before, and every PML patient was female. T1 and T2 blood samples were collected at 6 and 12 months of natalizumab therapy, respectively. Ficoll-Hypaque density gradient centrifugation was used to isolate peripheral blood mononuclear cells. Germline trimming: 6 bases from V, 8 bases from J; junction bases outside gene matches: 6. The germline V gene (reference sequence) yields MNHNY for CDR1 and SVGAGI for CDR2. The CDR3 holds 13 amino acids from the cysteine to the phenylalanine. The entry retains the CDR3 DNA only, 39 bases that are in frame from base 1.

The sequencing used PBMCs, collected from a patient treated with natalizumab. The receptor comes from a man aged 30 to 45 with multiple sclerosis. Recombination joined TRBV6-6 with TRBJ1-4, with 7 central nucleotides matching TRBD1. CDR3 protein: CASSDRVEEKLFF. In nucleotides, the sequence is TGTGCCAGCAGCGACAGGGTTGAGGAAAAACTGTTTTTT.